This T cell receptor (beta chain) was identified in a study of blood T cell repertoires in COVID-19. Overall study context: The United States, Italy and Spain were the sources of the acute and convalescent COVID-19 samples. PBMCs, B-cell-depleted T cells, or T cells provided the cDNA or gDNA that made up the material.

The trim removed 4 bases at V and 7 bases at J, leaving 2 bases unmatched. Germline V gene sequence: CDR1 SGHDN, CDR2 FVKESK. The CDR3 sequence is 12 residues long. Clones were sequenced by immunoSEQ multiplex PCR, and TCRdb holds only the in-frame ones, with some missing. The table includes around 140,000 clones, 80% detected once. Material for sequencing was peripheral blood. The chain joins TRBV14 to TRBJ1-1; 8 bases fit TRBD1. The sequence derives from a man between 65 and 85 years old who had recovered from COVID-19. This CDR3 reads CASSRQGIEAFF. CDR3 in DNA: TGTGCCAGCAGCCGACAGGGGATTGAAGCTTTCTTT. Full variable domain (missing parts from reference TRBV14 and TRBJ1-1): EAGVTQFPSHSVIEKGQTVTLRCDPISGHDNLYWYRRVMGKEIKFLLHFVKESKQDESGMPNNRFLAERTGGTYSTLKVQPAELEDSGVYFCASSRQGIEAFFGQGTRLTVV.